Listed below are T cell receptor beta chains from one sample, sequenced in a study of T-cell memory formation after mild COVID-19. TCRdb re-analysed the 5' RACE reads in MiXCR, keeping a single row per CDR3 protein. The table includes a few hundred thousand distinct CDR3 sequences, approximately 15% detected once. The sequenced sample consisted of PBMCs or a T cell subset sorted from them (not recorded which). These receptors were collected from a man younger than 35 who had mild COVID-19 (a few samples of this study predate the infection). Cell type and time point are not known. CDR3s include the opening cysteine and the closing phenylalanine or tryptophan. D genes are given only for firm matches. Clone sizes are given selectively: once, few, many, or a class where the clone is expanded.

TGCGCCAGCAGTCGGACCCAGGGATCGCAGTTCTTC	CASSRTQGSQFF	NA	TRBV4-3	TRBJ2-1	few
TGTGCCAGCAGCCCTCCGACCGGGAACGGAAACACCATATATTTT	CASSPPTGNGNTIYF	NA	TRBV7-9	TRBJ1-3	NA
TGTGCCAGCAGTGAACTCGCCACAGGGCGGACCCAGTACTTC	CASSELATGRTQYF	NA	TRBV6-1	TRBJ2-5	few
TGCAGTGCTAGAGAACAGCTAAATTCACCCCTCCACTTT	CSAREQLNSPLHF	NA	TRBV20-1	TRBJ1-6	NA
TGTGCCAGCAGTTTATCGACTCGCATGGGTTCGGATACCCAGTACTTC	CASSLSTRMGSDTQYF	NA	TRBV28	TRBJ2-5	NA
TGTGCCAGCAGCCGAACTCCAGATACGCAGTATTTT	CASSRTPDTQYF	NA	TRBV6-5	TRBJ2-3	few
TGCGCCAGCAGCCAAGAAGGGGGGCCTTTTAACTATGGCTACACCTTC	CASSQEGGPFNYGYTF	NA	TRBV4-3	TRBJ1-2	NA
TGTGCCAGCAGCTTGCGCGGGTACTATGGCTACACCTTC	CASSLRGYYGYTF	NA	TRBV5-6	TRBJ1-2	few
TGTGCCTGGATGGTTGGGCAGGGTGGGAATGAGCAGTTCTTC	CAWMVGQGGNEQFF	NA	TRBV30	TRBJ2-1	NA
TGCGCCAGCAGCCAGCTGGGCCTCCGTCGTGACACCGGGGAGCTGTTTTTT	CASSQLGLRRDTGELFF	NA	TRBV4-1	TRBJ2-2	few
TGTGCCAGCAGCACGGACATGAACACTGAAGCTTTCTTT	CASSTDMNTEAFF	NA	TRBV7-2	TRBJ1-1	many
TGCGCCAGCAGCCAATCGCGGGGCATTGAGCAGTTCTTC	CASSQSRGIEQFF	NA	TRBV4-3	TRBJ2-1	few
TGTGCCAGCAGCCCGACGGAAGGATTGGCCCAGTACTTC	CASSPTEGLAQYF	NA	TRBV7-2	TRBJ2-5	few
TGTGCCAGCAGACAGGGACTAGCGGGGGGGCAAGATACGCAGTATTTT	CASRQGLAGGQDTQYF	TRBD2	TRBV28	TRBJ2-3	few
TGTGCCAGCAGCTCGACAGCTACCCAAGAGACCCAGTACTTC	CASSSTATQETQYF	NA	TRBV7-9	TRBJ2-5	NA
TGCGCCAGCACCTTGGAGGACCAGCACACAGATACGCAGTATTTT	CASTLEDQHTDTQYF	NA	TRBV5-1	TRBJ2-3	NA
TGTGCCAGCAGTTATTGGGCCGCAAGGAGCCGATATAATTCACCCCTCCACTTT	CASSYWAARSRYNSPLHF	NA	TRBV6-5	TRBJ1-6	many
TGTGCCAGCTCACCACAGCCAGACCGGGGGACAGATACGCAGTATTTT	CASSPQPDRGTDTQYF	NA	TRBV18	TRBJ2-3	few
TGTGCCAGCAGCGCGCCCGGACAGGGAGGTTACAATGAGCAGTTCTTC	CASSAPGQGGYNEQFF	TRBD1	TRBV5-6	TRBJ2-1	many
TGTGCCAGCAGTTTTGGGGACGAGGCCTGGAACACCGGGGAGCTGTTTTTT	CASSFGDEAWNTGELFF	NA	TRBV12-3/TRBV12-4	TRBJ2-2	NA